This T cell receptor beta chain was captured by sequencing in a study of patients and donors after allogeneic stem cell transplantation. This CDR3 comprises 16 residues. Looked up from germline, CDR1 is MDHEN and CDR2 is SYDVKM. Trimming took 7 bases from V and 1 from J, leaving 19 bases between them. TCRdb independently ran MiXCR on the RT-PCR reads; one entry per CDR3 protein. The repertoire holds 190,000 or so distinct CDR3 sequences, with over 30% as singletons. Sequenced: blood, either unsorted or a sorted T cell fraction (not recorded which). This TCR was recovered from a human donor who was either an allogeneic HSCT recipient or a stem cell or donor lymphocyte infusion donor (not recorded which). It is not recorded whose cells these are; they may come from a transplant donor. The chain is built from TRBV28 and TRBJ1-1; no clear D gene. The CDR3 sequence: CASTEPTLGRNTEAFF. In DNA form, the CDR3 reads TGTGCCAGCACAGAACCGACCCTCGGGCGGAACACTGAAGCTTTCTTT.